A single sample gave rise to the 15 T cell receptor beta chains below, sequenced in a study of regulatory T cells in long-lasting Graves disease. Arm-PCR of CDR3 regions with iRepertoire HTBI primers generated TCR beta libraries. TCRdb processed the multiplex PCR reads anew with MiXCR; each CDR3 protein has one entry. The repertoire holds some 340,000 distinct CDR3 sequences, with approximately 25% as singletons. Time point: persistent/refractory GD, antithyroid drugs over 5 years with positive TRAb. Isolated PBMC RNA provided the starting material for the TCR library. The specimen comprised peripheral blood mononuclear cells (PBMCs), sampled when the disease was refractory, from a patient treated with antithyroid drugs. All receptors come from a woman aged 40 to 50 with Graves disease.

Ten or more counts support this clonotype. The chain has TRBV19 and TRBJ1-5; D gene ambiguous. The CDR3 is 14 residues long. V lost 2 bases and J 0 bases, leaving 5 bases between the germline ends. Germline CDR1 LNHDA, CDR2 SQIVND (reference sequence). CDR3 in amino acids: CASSIWGSNQPQHF. The CDR3 nucleotides read TGTGCCAGTAGTATATGGGGTAGCAATCAGCCCCAGCATTTT.

This clonotype showed up many times. Germline is not matched at one junction end, which may reflect a read error. The chain has TRBV2 and TRBJ2-7; a weak D match, TRBD1 (6 bases). Per germline, CDR1 SNHLY and CDR2 FYNNEI. CDR3 length: 14 amino acids. The CDR3 protein is CASSEPPTGTKSDF. Written as DNA, the CDR3 is TGTGCCAGCAGTGAACCTCCGACAGGAACCAAATCGGACTTC.

This clonotype was seen ten or more times. V is TRBV29-1 and J is TRBJ1-1, with D perhaps TRBD1 (5 bases). The germline CDR1 and CDR2 sequences are SQVTM and ANQGSEA. V was pared by 1 base and J by 4 bases, with 7 bases between. This CDR3 contains 12 residues. In DNA form, the CDR3 reads TGCAGCGTTGAAGTCAGGGCCACTGAAGCTTTCTTT. Amino acids: CSVEVRATEAFF.

In its sample, this clonotype was seen a few times. The V gene is TRBV20-1, the J gene TRBJ1-5, with a tentative D call TRBD1 (6 bases). Germline V gives CDR1 DFQATT, CDR2 SNEGSKA (reference sequence). The CDR3 consists of 16 residues. Trimming removed 4 bases from V and 3 bases from J, with 19 bases in between. DNA of the CDR3: TGCAGTGCTAAGCTTACAGGGTCCCCCCACAATCAGCCCCAGCATTTT. Protein sequence: CSAKLTGSPHNQPQHF.

The chain is built from TRBV20-1 and TRBJ2-7; 7 nucleotides match TRBD1. Germline lookup yields CDR1 DFQATT and CDR2 SNEGSKA (reference sequence). The CDR3 covers 15 residues. After removal of 2 bases from V and 0 bases from J, the junction contained 7 bases not matched to a gene. The CDR3 region is CSARQPGQLSYEQYF. CDR3 DNA: TGCAGTGCTAGACAACCGGGACAGCTCTCCTACGAGCAGTACTTC.

This chain links TRBV4-1 with TRBJ1-2; D unclear. Germline lookup yields CDR1 MGHRA and CDR2 YSYEKL. V lost 3 bases and J 0 bases, leaving 17 bases between the germline ends. This CDR3 is built from 17 residues. CDR3 coding DNA: TGCGCCAGCAGCCAGATGTTCGGAGGGCCCGCTAACTATGGCTACACCTTC. Protein: CASSQMFGGPANYGYTF.

To note about this clonotype: A read error likely explains this, since a far larger clone differs by one base. The rearrangement links TRBV12-3 or TRBV12-4 to TRBJ2-4; D is perhaps TRBD1 (6 bases). The CDR3 is 19 residues long. V dropped 5 bases and J dropped 13 bases, with 36 bases sitting between them. The CDR3 DNA reads as TGTGCCAGCAGTCAACTCATCAGGGGTATTCCCTTTGTTGACGAGGCCCAGTACTTC. Protein sequence: CASSQLIRGIPFVDEAQYF.

This clonotype has more than one count but fewer than ten. CDR3 nucleotides: TGCAGCGCACCCCGGGGCTTTGATCAGCCCCAGCATTTT. It codes for CSAPRGFDQPQHF. This chain uses TRBV29-1 with TRBJ1-5; perhaps TRBD1 as D (5 bases). There are 13 residues in the CDR3. From germline, CDR1 is SQVTM and CDR2 ANQGSEA. Trimming removed 7 bases from V and 5 bases from J, with 15 bases in between.

This clonotype was counted many times. The V and J genes are TRBV20-1 and TRBJ2-7; 9 bases align to TRBD2. CDR3 length: 16 residues. Losses at the gene ends were 4 bases for V and 7 bases for J; bases not matched to a gene: 17. The germline CDR1 and CDR2 sequences are DFQATT and SNEGSKA (reference sequence). The CDR3 bases are TGCAGTGCTAAGCCTGCCGGGAGCGGGGGGTTAGGAGAGCAGTACTTC. Translation: CSAKPAGSGGLGEQYF.

In its sample, this clonotype was seen many times. V gene TRBV7-8 combines with J gene TRBJ2-2; maybe TRBD1 (5 bases). This CDR3 is 13 amino acids long. Trimming removed 10 bases from V and 0 bases from J, with 9 bases in between. In germline, CDR1 is SGHVS, CDR2 FQNEAQ. In nucleotides, the CDR3 is TGTGCCACCAGACAGTCGAACACCGGGGAGCTGTTTTTT. Translating it yields CATRQSNTGELFF.

Concerning this clonotype: A much larger clone lies one base from this, so it may be a read error. This chain connects TRBV6-2 or TRBV6-3 to TRBJ1-1; D gene unclear. V lost 6 bases to trimming and J lost 1 base, with 9 bases between them. CDR3 length equals 13 residues. Germline V gene lookup returns CDR1 MNHEY and CDR2 SVGEGT. The CDR3: CASRPLPNTEAFF. CDR3 DNA: TGTGCCAGCAGACCACTCCCGAACACTGAAGCTTTCTTT.

The chain joins TRBV6-5 to TRBJ1-6; unclear D gene. Between the trimmed V and J ends, which lost 2 bases and 4 bases, there was a span of 9 bases. Germline V gene lookup returns CDR1 MNHEY and CDR2 SVGAGI. This CDR3 has 15 residues. CDR3 sequence: CASSYLDGYNSPLHF. The CDR3 DNA sequence: TGTGCCAGCAGTTACCTGGACGGGTATAATTCACCCCTCCACTTT.

A few counts support this clonotype. The rearrangement joins TRBV5-1 to TRBJ2-2; 11 bases agree with TRBD2. Germline CDR1 SGHRS, CDR2 YFSETQ. V lost 4 bases, J lost 8 bases, and 7 bases stayed unmatched. The CDR3 spans 15 residues. CDR3 protein: CASSQLTSGTGELFF. DNA for the CDR3: TGCGCCAGCAGCCAACTGACTAGCGGGACAGGGGAGCTGTTTTTT. The variable domain in full, with the rest retrieved from reference TRBV5-1 and TRBJ2-2, is KAGVTQTPRYLIKTRGQQVTLSCSPISGHRSVSWYQQTPGQGLQFLFEYFSETQRNKGNFPGRFSGRQFSNSRSEMNVSTLELGDSALYLCASSQLTSGTGELFFGEGSRLTVL.

The gene calls are TRBV28 and TRBJ2-1; TRBD1 aligns across 8 bases. After removal of 2 bases from V and 7 bases from J, the junction contained 7 bases not matched to a gene. Per the germline V gene, CDR1 is MDHEN and CDR2 is SYDVKM. The CDR3 is made up of 15 amino acids. This chain's CDR3 is CASSLGWTGSNEQFF. DNA of the CDR3: TGTGCCAGCAGTTTAGGGTGGACAGGGTCGAATGAGCAGTTCTTC.

At least ten counts were recorded for this clonotype. The chain uses TRBV6-1 and TRBJ1-1; D call uncertain. The CDR3 covers 14 residues. Trimming pared 2 bases from V and 7 bases from J, leaving 14 bases between. Per germline, CDR1 MNHNS and CDR2 SASEGT. The CDR3 sequence is CASSENGLDGEAFF. Written as DNA, the CDR3 is TGTGCCAGCAGTGAAAACGGGCTGGACGGTGAAGCTTTCTTT.